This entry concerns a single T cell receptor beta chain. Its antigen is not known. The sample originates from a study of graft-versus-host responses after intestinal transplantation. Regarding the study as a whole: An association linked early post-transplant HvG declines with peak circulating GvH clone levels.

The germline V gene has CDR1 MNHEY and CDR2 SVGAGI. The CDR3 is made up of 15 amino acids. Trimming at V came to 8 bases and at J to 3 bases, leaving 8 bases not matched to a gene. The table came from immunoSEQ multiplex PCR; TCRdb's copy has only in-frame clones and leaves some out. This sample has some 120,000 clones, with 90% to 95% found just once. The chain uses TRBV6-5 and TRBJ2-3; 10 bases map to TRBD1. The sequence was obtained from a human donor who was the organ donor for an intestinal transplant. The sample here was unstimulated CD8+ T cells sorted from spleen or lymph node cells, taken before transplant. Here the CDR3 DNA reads TGTGCCAGCGCCTGGGACAGGGGAGGAACAGATACGCAGTATTTT. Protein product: CASAWDRGGTDTQYF.